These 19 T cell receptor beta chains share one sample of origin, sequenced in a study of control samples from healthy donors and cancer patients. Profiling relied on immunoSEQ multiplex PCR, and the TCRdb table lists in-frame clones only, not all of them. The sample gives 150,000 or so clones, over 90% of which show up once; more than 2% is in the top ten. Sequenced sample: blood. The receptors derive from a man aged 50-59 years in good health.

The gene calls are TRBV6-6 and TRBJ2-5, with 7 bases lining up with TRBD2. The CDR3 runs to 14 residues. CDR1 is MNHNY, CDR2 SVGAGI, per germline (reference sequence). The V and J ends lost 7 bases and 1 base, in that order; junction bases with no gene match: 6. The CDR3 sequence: CASTHRGVQETQYF. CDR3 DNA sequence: TGTGCCAGCACCCACCGGGGGGTCCAAGAGACCCAGTACTTC.

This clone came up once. The CDR3 DNA reads TGTGCCAGTAGTCCACACCCGGGACAGGGACCGGTCTATGGCTACACCTTC. Its translation: CASSPHPGQGPVYGYTF. The chain has TRBV19 and TRBJ1-2; 9 bases line up with TRBD1. Germline V gene lookup returns CDR1 LNHDA and CDR2 SQIVND (reference sequence). Trimming cost V 5 bases and J 4 bases; bases outside gene matches: 14. The CDR3 sequence is 17 residues long.

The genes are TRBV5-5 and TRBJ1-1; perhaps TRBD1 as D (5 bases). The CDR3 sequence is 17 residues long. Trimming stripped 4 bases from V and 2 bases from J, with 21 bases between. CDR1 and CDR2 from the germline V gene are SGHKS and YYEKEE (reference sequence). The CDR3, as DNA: TGTGCCAGCAGCGTCGGGGCTGGAGCAAGAGGAAACACTGAAGCTTTCTTT. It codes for CASSVGAGARGNTEAFF.

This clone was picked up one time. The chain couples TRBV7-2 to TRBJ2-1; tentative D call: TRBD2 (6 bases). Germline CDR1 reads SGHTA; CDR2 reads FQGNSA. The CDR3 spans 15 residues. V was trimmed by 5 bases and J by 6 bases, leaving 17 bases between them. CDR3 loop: CASSQFGGISNEQFF. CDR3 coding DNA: TGTGCCAGCAGCCAATTCGGCGGGATCTCCAATGAGCAGTTCTTC.

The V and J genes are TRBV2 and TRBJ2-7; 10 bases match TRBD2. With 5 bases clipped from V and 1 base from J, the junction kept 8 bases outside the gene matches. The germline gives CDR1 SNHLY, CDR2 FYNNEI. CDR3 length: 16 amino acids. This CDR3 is CASSPKRTSGSYEQYF. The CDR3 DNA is TGTGCCAGCAGTCCAAAGAGGACTAGCGGATCCTACGAGCAGTACTTC.

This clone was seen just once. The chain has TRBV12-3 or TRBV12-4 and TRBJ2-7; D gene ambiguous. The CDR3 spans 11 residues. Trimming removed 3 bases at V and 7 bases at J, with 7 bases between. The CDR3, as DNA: TGTGCCAGCAGTTTGTCGAGGGAGCAGTACTTC. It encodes CASSLSREQYF.

The chain's CDR3 is CASSPRTGLDNEQFF. In DNA, the CDR3 is TGTGCCAGCAGCCCCAGGACAGGCCTGGACAATGAGCAGTTCTTC. The chain links TRBV13 to TRBJ2-1; TRBD1 matches 7 bases. The CDR3 loop spans 15 amino acids. V was pared by 5 bases and J by 5 bases, with 9 bases of the junction left unmatched. Germline CDR1 reads PRHDT; CDR2 reads FYEKMQ (reference sequence).

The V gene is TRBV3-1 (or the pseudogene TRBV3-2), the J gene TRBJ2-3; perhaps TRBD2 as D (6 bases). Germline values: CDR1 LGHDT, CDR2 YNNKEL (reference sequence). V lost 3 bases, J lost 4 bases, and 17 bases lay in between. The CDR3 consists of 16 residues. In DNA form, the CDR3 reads TGTGCCAGCAGCCAGAGTCCGGCTAGCGCAGCAGATACGCAGTATTTT. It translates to CASSQSPASAADTQYF.

The CDR3 is CASSHDRSGELFF. The DNA for the CDR3 is TGCGCCAGCAGCCACGACAGGAGCGGGGAGCTGTTTTTT. V is TRBV4-1 and J is TRBJ2-2, with D possibly matching TRBD1 (6 bases). The germline V gene encodes CDR1 MGHRA and CDR2 YSYEKL. The CDR3 has 13 residues. Trimming removed 3 bases from V and 7 bases from J, with 9 bases in between.

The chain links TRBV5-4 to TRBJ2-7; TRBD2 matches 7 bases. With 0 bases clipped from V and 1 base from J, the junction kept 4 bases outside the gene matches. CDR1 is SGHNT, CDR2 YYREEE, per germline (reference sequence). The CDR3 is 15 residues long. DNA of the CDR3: TGTGCCAGCAGCTTGGCGGCTAGCGGTTCCTACGAGCAGTACTTC. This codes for CASSLAASGSYEQYF.

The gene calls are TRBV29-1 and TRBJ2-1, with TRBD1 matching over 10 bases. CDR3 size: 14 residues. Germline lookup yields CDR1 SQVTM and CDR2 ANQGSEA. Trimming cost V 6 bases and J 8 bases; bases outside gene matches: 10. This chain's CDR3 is CSVDPGDRGYEQFF. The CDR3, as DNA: TGCAGCGTCGACCCAGGGGACAGGGGATATGAGCAGTTCTTC.

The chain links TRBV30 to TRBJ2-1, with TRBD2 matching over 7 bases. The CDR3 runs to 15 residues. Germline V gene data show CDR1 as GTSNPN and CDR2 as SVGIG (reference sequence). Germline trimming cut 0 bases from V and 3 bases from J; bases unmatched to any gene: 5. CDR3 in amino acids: CAWSVGSGYYNEQFF. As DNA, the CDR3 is TGTGCCTGGAGTGTTGGTAGCGGGTACTACAATGAGCAGTTCTTC.

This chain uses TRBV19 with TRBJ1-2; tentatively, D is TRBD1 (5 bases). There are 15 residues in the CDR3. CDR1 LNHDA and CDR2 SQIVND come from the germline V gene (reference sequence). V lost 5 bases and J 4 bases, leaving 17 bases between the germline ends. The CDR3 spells CASSDAGTASYGYTF. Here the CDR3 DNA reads TGTGCCAGTAGTGATGCCGGGACGGCCAGCTATGGCTACACCTTC.

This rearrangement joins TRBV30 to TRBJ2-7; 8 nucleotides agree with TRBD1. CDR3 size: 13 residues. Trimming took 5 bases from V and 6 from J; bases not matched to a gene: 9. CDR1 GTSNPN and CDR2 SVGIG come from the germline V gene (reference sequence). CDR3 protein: CAWDRQGTSEQYF. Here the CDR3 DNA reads TGTGCCTGGGATAGACAGGGGACTTCCGAGCAGTACTTC.

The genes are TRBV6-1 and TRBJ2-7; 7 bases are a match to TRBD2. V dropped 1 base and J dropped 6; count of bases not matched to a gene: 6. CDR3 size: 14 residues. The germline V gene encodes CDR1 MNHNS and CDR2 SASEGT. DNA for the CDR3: TGTGCCAGCAGTGAAGGCTGGGGGGGGTTCGAGCAGTACTTC. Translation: CASSEGWGGFEQYF.

Here the CDR3 reads CASSETGAGIMGLYNEQFF. The CDR3 nucleotides read TGTGCCAGCAGTGAGACAGGGGCAGGGATTATGGGTTTATACAATGAGCAGTTCTTC. The rearrangement joins TRBV6-1 to TRBJ2-1, with TRBD1 matching over 8 bases. Germline assignment: CDR1 MNHNS and CDR2 SASEGT. This CDR3 has 19 amino acids. Trimming at V came to 3 bases and at J to 4 bases, leaving 17 bases not matched to a gene.

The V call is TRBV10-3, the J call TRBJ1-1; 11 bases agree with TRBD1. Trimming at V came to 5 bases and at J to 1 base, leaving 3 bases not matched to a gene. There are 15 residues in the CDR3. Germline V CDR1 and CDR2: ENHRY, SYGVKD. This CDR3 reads CAISIGTGGNTEAFF. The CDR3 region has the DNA TGTGCCATCAGTATAGGGACAGGGGGGAACACTGAAGCTTTCTTT.

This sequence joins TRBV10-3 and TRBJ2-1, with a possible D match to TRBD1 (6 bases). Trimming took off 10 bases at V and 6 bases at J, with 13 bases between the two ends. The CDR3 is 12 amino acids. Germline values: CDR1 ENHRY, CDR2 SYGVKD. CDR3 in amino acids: CATWGHPNEQFF. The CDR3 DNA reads TGTGCCACCTGGGGACACCCCAATGAGCAGTTCTTC.

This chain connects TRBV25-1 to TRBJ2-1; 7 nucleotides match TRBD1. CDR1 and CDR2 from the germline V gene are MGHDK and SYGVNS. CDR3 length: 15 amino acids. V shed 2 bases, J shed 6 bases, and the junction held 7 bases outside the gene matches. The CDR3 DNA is TGTGCCAGCAGTGAAAGTAGGACAGGCCTCAATGAGCAGTTCTTC. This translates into CASSESRTGLNEQFF.